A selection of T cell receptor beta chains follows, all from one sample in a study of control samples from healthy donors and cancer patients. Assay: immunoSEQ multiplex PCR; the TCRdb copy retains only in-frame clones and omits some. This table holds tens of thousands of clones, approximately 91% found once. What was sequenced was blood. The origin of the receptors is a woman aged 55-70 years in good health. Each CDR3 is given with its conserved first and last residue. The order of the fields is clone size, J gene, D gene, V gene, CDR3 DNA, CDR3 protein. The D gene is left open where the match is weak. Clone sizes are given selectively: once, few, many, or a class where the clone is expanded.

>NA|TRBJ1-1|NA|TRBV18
TGTGCCAGCTCAGAAGTCACGGGCGGAAACACTGAAGCTTTCTTT
CASSEVTGGNTEAFF
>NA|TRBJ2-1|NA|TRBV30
TGTGCCTGGAGTGGACCCGCCTTGGGTGAGCAGTTCTTC
CAWSGPALGEQFF
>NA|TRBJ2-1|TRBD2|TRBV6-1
TGTGCCAGCAGTGACCACTCTTCCGGGGGGGCGCCCTACAATGAGCAGTTCTTC
CASSDHSSGGAPYNEQFF
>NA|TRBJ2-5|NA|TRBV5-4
TGTGCCAGCTCTCTTGGCTCCCCAGGGGCCCAGTACTTC
CASSLGSPGAQYF
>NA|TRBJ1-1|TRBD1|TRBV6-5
TGTGCCAGCAGTTACTCCGGGACAGGTGAAGCTTTCTTT
CASSYSGTGEAFF
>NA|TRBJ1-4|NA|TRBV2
TGTGCCAGCCGGCAGAGGGCGCCAAGGGAAAAACTGTTTTTT
CASRQRAPREKLFF
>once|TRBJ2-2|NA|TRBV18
TGTGCCAGCTCGTCCGGGACAAACACCGGGGAGCTGTTTTTT
CASSSGTNTGELFF
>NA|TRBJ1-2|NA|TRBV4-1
TGCGCCAGCAGCCAAGATGGTGGGGGTTCGGGGTATGGCTACACCTTC
CASSQDGGGSGYGYTF
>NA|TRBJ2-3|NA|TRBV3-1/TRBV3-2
TGTGCCAGCAGCCAGACCAGGGGCACAGATACGCAGTATTTT
CASSQTRGTDTQYF
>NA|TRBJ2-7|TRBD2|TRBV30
TGTGCCTGCTTTAAGCGGGAGCGCTCCTACGAGCAGTACTTC
CACFKRERSYEQYF
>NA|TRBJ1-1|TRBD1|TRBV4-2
TGTGCCAGCAGCCAGGTGGACGGCGAGACAGGGTCTTTTCGTGGGACTGAAGCTTTCTTT
CASSQVDGETGSFRGTEAFF
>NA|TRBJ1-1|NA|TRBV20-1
TGCAGTGCTAGTCTCCAGGGAGGCTCTGAAGCTTTCTTT
CSASLQGGSEAFF
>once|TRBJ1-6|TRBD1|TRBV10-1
TGCGCCGTACGGGACAGCAGGTCGGATTCACCCCTCCACTTT
CAVRDSRSDSPLHF
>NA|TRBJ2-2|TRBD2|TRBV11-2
TGTGCCAGCAGCTTAGTTCGGGGGGGCCCCTCTGGGGAGCTGTTTTTT
CASSLVRGGPSGELFF
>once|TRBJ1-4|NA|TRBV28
TGTGCCAGCAGTTTGAGGCGGGCACTTGCAACTAATGAAAAACTGTTTTTT
CASSLRRALATNEKLFF
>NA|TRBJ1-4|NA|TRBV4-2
TGTGCCAGCAGCCAAGGTGGGGGGACTAATGAAAAACTGTTTTTT
CASSQGGGTNEKLFF